The entry that follows covers one TCR beta chain sequence. What it recognizes is unknown. Individuals having autoimmune disease history or systemic immunosuppression were not enrolled. The sample is drawn from a study of OX40 agonist ivuxolimab in advanced cancers. General observations from the study: CD8+ T cells (on average) carried more expanded clones than CD4+ T cells. Antigen specificity remained undetermined for the expanded peripheral T cells.

Here immunoSEQ multiplex PCR was the method, and the copy in TCRdb shows in-frame clones only, minus some. The sample carries about 60,000 clones, about 90% recorded once. V trimming: 6 bases; J trimming: 3 bases; junction bases outside the gene matches: 16. The CDR3 loop spans 18 amino acids. The germline CDR1 and CDR2 sequences are MDHEN and SYDVKM. This rearrangement joins TRBV28 to TRBJ2-2, with 7 bases fitting TRBD1. This sequence was found in an adult with an advanced solid tumor such as melanoma, head and neck, liver or kidney cancer. The sequenced sample was CD4+ or CD8+ T cells sorted from blood, obtained in a trial of the OX40 agonist ivuxolimab. The CDR3 sequence: CASRSPIRQGDDTGELFF. The CDR3 nucleotides read TGTGCCAGCAGGTCCCCCATTCGGCAGGGGGATGACACCGGGGAGCTGTTTTTT. Full variable domain (rest looked up from reference TRBV28 and TRBJ2-2): DVKVTQSSRYLVKRTGEKVFLECVQDMDHENMFWYRQDPGLGLRLIYFSYDVKMKEKGDIPEGYSVSREKKERFSLILESASTNQTSMYLCASRSPIRQGDDTGELFFGEGSRLTVL.